What follows are 27 T cell receptor beta chains derived from one specimen sequenced in a study of T-cell reconstitution after alpha-beta-depleted transplantation in children. Preparation of the TCRbeta library used unique molecular identifiers. Using its own MiXCR run on the PCR reads, TCRdb lists one record per CDR3 protein. Of approximately 240,000 distinct CDR3 sequences in the sample, about 8.8% were seen once. The sample in question was PBMCs from the stem cell graft donor, obtained from the stem cell graft. The source of these receptors is a human donor who donated a stem cell graft to a child with SCID.

This clonotype was seen repeatedly, ten times or more. This chain links TRBV2 with TRBJ2-5; no definite D call. CDR3 length: 11 residues. CDR1 and CDR2 from the germline V gene are SNHLY and FYNNEI. Trimming took off 6 bases at V and 5 bases at J, with 7 bases between the two ends. The CDR3 DNA is TGTGCCAGCAGGGGCTCTGAGACCCAGTACTTC. This encodes CASRGSETQYF. Variable domain in full (rest from reference TRBV2 and TRBJ2-5): EPEVTQTPSHQVTQMGQEVILRCVPISNHLYFYWYRQILGQKVEFLVSFYNNEISEKSEIFDDQFSVERPDGSNFTLKIRSTKLEDSAMYFCASRGSETQYFGPGTRLLVL.

This clonotype was counted at least ten times. V and J are TRBV6-5 and TRBJ1-2; TRBD1 agrees at 9 bases. CDR3 length: 15 residues. V dropped 0 bases and J dropped 2; count of bases not matched to a gene: 1. CDR1 is MNHEY and CDR2 is SVGAGI in the germline V gene. CDR3 sequence reads: CASSYSGTGNYGYTF. Here the CDR3 DNA reads TGTGCCAGCAGTTACTCGGGGACAGGGAACTATGGCTACACCTTC.

This clonotype was observed at least ten times. This chain links TRBV28 with TRBJ2-1, with 7 bases lining up with TRBD2. This CDR3 has 15 residues. The V gene end was trimmed by 7 bases and the J gene end by 8 bases; junction bases not matched to a gene: 14. Germline loops: CDR1 MDHEN, CDR2 SYDVKM. CDR3 loop: CASIMGGTLGDEQFF. DNA of the CDR3: TGTGCCAGCATTATGGGGGGGACCCTTGGGGATGAGCAGTTCTTC.

As concerns this clonotype: This may stem from a read error, because a much larger clone lies one nucleotide away. The CDR3 ends on some other residue instead of the conserved phenylalanine or tryptophan, so this is likely a read error. The chain uses TRBV5-1 and TRBJ2-1; D is undetermined. This CDR3 has 16 amino acids. Germline values: CDR1 SGHRS, CDR2 YFSETQ. V was clipped by 0 bases and J by 0 bases, with 10 bases between them. CDR3 amino acids: CASSLVSVGSYNEQFI. CDR3 bases: TGCGCCAGCAGCTTGGTGTCCGTTGGCTCCTACAATGAGCAGTTCATC.

This clonotype was recorded at least ten times. The chain uses TRBV12-3 or TRBV12-4 and TRBJ2-5; D perhaps matches TRBD1 (5 bases). The CDR3 spans 13 residues. V lost 6 bases and J lost 2, with 10 bases in between. CDR3 sequence reads: CASSRQIQETQYF. The CDR3 DNA reads TGTGCCAGCAGCAGACAGATTCAAGAGACCCAGTACTTC.

This clonotype appeared many times. The V and J genes are TRBV5-1 and TRBJ1-3; D gene unclear. Trimming shortened V by 4 bases and J by 3 bases, and 11 bases separated the two germline ends. Looked up from germline, CDR1 is SGHRS and CDR2 is YFSETQ. The CDR3 contains 14 residues. The DNA for the CDR3 is TGCGCCAGCAGCCGGGGAAGTTTTGGAAACACCATATATTTT. This gives the protein CASSRGSFGNTIYF.

This clonotype is a singleton in its sample. A read error may explain this, as a much larger clone is one base away. The V gene is TRBV27, the J gene TRBJ2-5, with a weak D call TRBD2 (5 bases). The CDR3 runs to 13 residues. The V gene's germline CDR1 is MNHEY and CDR2 SMNVEV (reference sequence). The chain's CDR3 is CASSPTGGETQSF. In DNA form, the CDR3 reads TGTGCCAGCAGCCCGACTGGAGGAGAGACCCAGTCCTTC.

This clonotype showed up many times. The genes are TRBV18 and TRBJ1-5, with 7 bases matching TRBD1. The CDR3 is 14 amino acids. Per the germline V gene, CDR1 is KGHSH and CDR2 is LQKENI. The V and J ends lost 3 bases and 6 bases, in that order; junction bases with no gene match: 5. Here the CDR3 reads CASSPDRVGQPQHF. Here the CDR3 DNA reads TGTGCCAGCTCACCCGACAGGGTTGGTCAGCCCCAGCATTTT.

This clonotype was recorded many times. CDR3 residues: CASGPTSGGPFYNEQFF. The CDR3 DNA sequence: TGTGCTAGTGGACCGACTAGCGGGGGGCCCTTCTACAATGAGCAGTTCTTC. The chain carries TRBV12-5 and TRBJ2-1; the match to TRBD2 covers 13 bases. The V gene's germline CDR1 is LGHNT and CDR2 FRNRAP. V lost 6 bases to trimming and J lost 3 bases; unmatched junction nucleotides: 8. This CDR3 comprises 17 residues. Combining the CDR3 with reference TRBV12-5 and TRBJ2-1 gives the whole variable domain DARVTQTPRHKVTEMGQEVTMRCQPILGHNTVFWYRQTMMQGLELLAYFRNRAPLDDSGMPKDRFSAEMPDATLATLKIQPSEPRDSAVYFCASGPTSGGPFYNEQFFGPGTRLTVL.

This clonotype was seen many times. The gene calls are TRBV15 and TRBJ1-5, with D uncertain. This CDR3 is built from 15 residues. Germline CDR1 is LNHNV and CDR2 is YYDKDF (reference sequence). V lost 1 base and J lost 4, with 11 bases in between. CDR3 loop: CATSRGTRENQPQHF. CDR3 bases: TGTGCCACCAGCAGAGGAACGAGGGAGAATCAGCCCCAGCATTTT.

Ten or more counts support this clonotype. V gene TRBV7-6 combines with J gene TRBJ2-2; 8 nucleotides match TRBD1. The germline gives CDR1 SGHVS, CDR2 FNYEAQ. There are 16 residues in the CDR3. The J segment lost 4 bases and the V segment lost 1 base, leaving 5 bases of the junction unmatched. The CDR3 loop is CASSLGTGWTTGELFF. Written as DNA, the CDR3 is TGTGCCAGCAGCTTAGGGACAGGGTGGACCACCGGGGAGCTGTTTTTT. Supplemented by reference TRBV7-6 and TRBJ2-2, the full variable domain reads GAGVSQSPRYKVTKRGQDVALRCDPISGHVSLYWYRQALGQGPEFLTYFNYEAQQDKSGLPNDRFSAERPEGSISTLTIQRTEQRDSAMYRCASSLGTGWTTGELFFGEGSRLTVL.

This clonotype was seen ten or more times. In DNA form, the CDR3 reads TGTGCCAGCATCGCAGGCGAGAACACCGGGGAGCTGTTTTTT. It codes for CASIAGENTGELFF. The V gene is TRBV12-3 or TRBV12-4, the J gene TRBJ2-2, with D uncertain. The CDR3 covers 14 residues. V was pared by 7 bases and J by 1 base, with 10 bases between.

This clonotype was seen ten or more times. V gene TRBV2 combines with J gene TRBJ1-4, with a tentative D call TRBD1 (5 bases). The V end was cut by 6 bases, the J end by 2 bases, with 10 bases between. The CDR3 is 14 residues long. CDR1 SNHLY and CDR2 FYNNEI come from the germline V gene. The CDR3 protein is CASRFGGTNEKLFF. CDR3 sequence (DNA): TGTGCCAGCAGATTCGGGGGTACTAATGAAAAACTGTTTTTT. Full variable domain (remainder filled in from reference TRBV2 and TRBJ1-4): EPEVTQTPSHQVTQMGQEVILRCVPISNHLYFYWYRQILGQKVEFLVSFYNNEISEKSEIFDDQFSVERPDGSNFTLKIRSTKLEDSAMYFCASRFGGTNEKLFFGSGTQLSVL.

This clonotype was detected many times. The chain employs TRBV7-8 and TRBJ1-1; 7 bases are shared with TRBD1. CDR1 and CDR2 from the germline V gene are SGHVS and FQNEAQ. Losses at the gene ends were 3 bases for V and 2 bases for J; bases not matched to a gene: 9. The CDR3 has 16 residues. The CDR3 DNA sequence: TGTGCCAGCAGCTTGTTATACGGGACAGTTAACACTGAAGCTTTCTTT. Translation gives CASSLLYGTVNTEAFF.

This clonotype was recorded at least ten times. The V gene is TRBV5-1, the J gene TRBJ2-1; 9 nucleotides align to TRBD2. V shed 3 bases and J 2 bases; nucleotides not matched to a gene: 3. Germline lookup yields CDR1 SGHRS and CDR2 YFSETQ. The length of the CDR3 is 15 residues. CDR3: CASSSAGGPYNEQFF. The CDR3 nucleotides are TGCGCCAGCAGCTCAGCGGGGGGCCCCTACAATGAGCAGTTCTTC.

This clonotype was counted ten times or more. The DNA for the CDR3 is TGCAGCGTTGGGTCTTGGGGAGAGACCCAGTACTTC. Translated: CSVGSWGETQYF. V gene TRBV29-1 combines with J gene TRBJ2-5; D is uncertain. V was clipped by 4 bases and J by 4 bases, with 10 bases between them. CDR1 and CDR2 from the germline V gene are SQVTM and ANQGSEA. CDR3 length: 12 amino acids.

The J gene is TRBJ2-5, the V gene TRBV5-1; TRBD2 might be the D (6 bases). Germline V lookup: CDR1 SGHRS, CDR2 YFSETQ. V lost 0 bases, J lost 5 bases, and 8 bases lay in between. The CDR3 is 13 residues long. The CDR3, as DNA: TGCGCCAGCAGCTTGGACGGGGGTGAGACCCAGTACTTC. Its protein is CASSLDGGETQYF.

Many counts were recorded for this clonotype. The chain carries TRBV7-8 and TRBJ2-5; D possibly corresponds to TRBD2 (5 bases). The CDR3 extends over 15 amino acids. In germline, CDR1 is SGHVS, CDR2 FQNEAQ. The V end lost 6 bases, the J end lost 2 bases, and 16 bases lay between the germline ends. The CDR3 spells CASRAGENGQETQYF. The CDR3 region has the DNA TGTGCCAGCAGGGCCGGGGAGAATGGGCAAGAGACCCAGTACTTC. The full variable domain, with the rest looked up from reference TRBV7-8 and TRBJ2-5, is GAGVSQSPRYKVAKRGQDVALRCDPISGHVSLFWYQQALGQGPEFLTYFQNEAQLDKSGLPSDRFFAERPEGSVSTLKIQRTQQEDSAVYLCASRAGENGQETQYFGPGTRLLVL.

This clonotype was seen ten or more times. The gene calls are TRBV20-1 and TRBJ2-4; D gene uncertain. Trimming took off 6 bases at V and 3 bases at J, with 12 bases between the two ends. The germline V gene has CDR1 DFQATT and CDR2 SNEGSKA (reference sequence). CDR3 length: 13 residues. The CDR3 loop reads CSAERKHKNIQYF. CDR3 nucleotide sequence: TGCAGTGCGGAGCGCAAGCACAAAAACATTCAGTACTTC.

This clonotype was found many times. V usage is TRBV7-2 and J usage is TRBJ2-7; no clear D gene. Germline CDR1 and CDR2: SGHTA and FQGNSA. The CDR3 loop spans 15 amino acids. Trimming left V 2 bases short and J 3 bases short, with 14 bases between. CDR3 coding DNA: TGTGCCAGCAGCTTAATGTACGGTAACAACTACGAGCAGTACTTC. Translated, it gives CASSLMYGNNYEQYF.

This clonotype has at least ten counts. V and J are TRBV20-1 and TRBJ2-2; 9 bases agree with TRBD1. J gave up 4 bases and V 5 bases, and 8 bases lay outside the gene matches. This CDR3 is 15 amino acids long. Germline-derived CDR1 and CDR2 are DFQATT and SNEGSKA (reference sequence). The CDR3 protein is CSASGGTGLTGELFF. Here the CDR3 DNA reads TGCAGTGCTTCAGGCGGGACAGGGCTCACCGGGGAGCTGTTTTTT.

This clonotype appeared a single time. This clone may be a read error of a much larger clone one base away. The rearrangement links TRBV7-9 to TRBJ1-6; D possibly corresponds to TRBD1 (5 bases). The germline CDR1 and CDR2 sequences are SEHNR and FQNEAQ (reference sequence). Trimming removed 3 bases from V and 7 bases from J, with 13 bases in between. This CDR3 region has 15 residues. In DNA form, the CDR3 reads TGTGCCAGCAGCTTCTGGGGACCACACAATTCACCCCTCCACTTT. This translates into CASSFWGPHNSPLHF.

Only a few counts were recorded for this clonotype. This CDR3 reads CSVEAGLRTQYF. The CDR3 DNA reads TGCAGCGTGGAGGCAGGACTCAGGACCCAGTACTTC. This rearrangement joins TRBV29-1 to TRBJ2-5; D perhaps matches TRBD2 (5 bases). This CDR3 region has 12 residues. The germline V gene has CDR1 SQVTM and CDR2 ANQGSEA. Deletions cut 6 bases from V and 7 bases from J, with 15 bases between.

In its sample, this clonotype was seen a few times. The genes are TRBV19 and TRBJ1-5, with D perhaps matching TRBD1 (5 bases). CDR1 is LNHDA and CDR2 is SQIVND in the germline V gene (reference sequence). V lost 5 bases and J 5 bases, leaving 13 bases between the germline ends. CDR3 length: 14 residues. The CDR3 DNA is TGTGCCAGTAGTGCCTCAGGGAGGCATCAGCCCCAGCATTTT. It translates to CASSASGRHQPQHF.

The table lists this clonotype with many counts. A much larger clone is a single base away; this may be a read error. The rearrangement links TRBV7-2 to TRBJ1-2; unclear D gene. Germline loops: CDR1 SGHTA, CDR2 FQGNSA. V was clipped by 3 bases and J by 0 bases, with 2 bases between them. The CDR3 totals 12 residues. The CDR3, as DNA: TGTGCCAGCAGCTTTACTAACTATGGCTACACCTTC. Its translation: CASSFTNYGYTF.

As concerns this clonotype: This may arise from a read error, as a much more abundant clone is one base away. The rearrangement links TRBV5-1 to TRBJ1-4, with D possibly TRBD1 on 5 matching bases. This CDR3 is 16 amino acids long. V was trimmed by 2 bases and J by 4 bases, leaving 15 bases between them. The V gene's germline CDR1 is SGHRS and CDR2 YFSETQ. CDR3 DNA sequence: TGCGCCAGCAGCTTAAAACGGGGCGAATTTAATGAAAAACTGTTTTTT. Translating gives CASSLKRGEFNEKLFF.

This clonotype has ten or more counts. The V call is TRBV6-1, the J call TRBJ2-7; D assignment may be TRBD1 or TRBD2 (5 bases each). CDR1 is MNHNS, CDR2 SASEGT, per germline. The V end lost 9 bases, the J end lost 1 base, and 16 bases lay between the germline ends. The CDR3 covers 14 residues. The CDR3 sequence is CASSRDGASYEQYF. CDR3 nucleotide sequence: TGTGCCAGTTCACGGGACGGGGCTTCCTACGAGCAGTACTTC.